This TCR beta chain was retrieved from a study of T cells in localized non-small cell lung cancer. The germline V and J ends were trimmed by 5 bases and 6 bases, with 8 bases remaining between them. This CDR3 has 12 amino acids. CDR1 SGHTA and CDR2 FQGTGA come from the germline V gene. Data came from immunoSEQ multiplex PCR; TCRdb stores just in-frame clones and leaves some out. The sample includes 35,000 to 40,000 clones, around 90% of them seen just once. This clone is a singleton in its sample. Source: peripheral blood, taken before any cancer treatment. This clonotype originated in a woman aged 35-75 years with stage I lung adenocarcinoma. The chain links TRBV7-3 to TRBJ1-5; no clear D gene. In DNA, the CDR3 is TGTGCCAGCAGCCGTCCGGGTCAGCCCCAGCATTTT. This gives the protein CASSRPGQPQHF.